The 19 T cell receptor beta chains presented below share a single source sample, sequenced in a study of Ad26.COV2.S vaccination and SARS-CoV-2 variants. Measured with immunoSEQ multiplex PCR; TCRdb has only the in-frame clones, and not every one. The data hold about 440,000 clones, with 90% observed a single time. The treatment is: approximately 18 received Ad26.COV2.S at low or high dose, single or two shots; a few received placebo; per-sample allocation not given. The investigators took samples on day 63 after the first vaccine or placebo injection. Here the sequenced sample was peripheral blood, taken in a trial of Ad26.COV2.S vaccine versus placebo. The receptors stem from a person aged 18 to 59 who received the Ad26.COV2.S COVID-19 vaccine or a placebo.

This CDR3 is CASSLGRVNTGELFF. CDR3 sequence (DNA): TGCGCCAGCAGCTTGGGACGGGTTAACACCGGGGAGCTGTTTTTT. The chain employs TRBV5-1 and TRBJ2-2; D is uncertain. This CDR3 has 15 amino acids. V was clipped by 0 bases and J by 2 bases, with 8 bases between them. Germline V gene sequence: CDR1 SGHRS, CDR2 YFSETQ.

The V and J genes are TRBV25-1 and TRBJ2-1; TRBD1 matches at 9 bases. Trimming at V came to 5 bases and at J to 2 bases, leaving 4 bases not matched to a gene. Germline V gene data show CDR1 as MGHDK and CDR2 as SYGVNS. CDR3 size: 15 residues. The CDR3 is CASSPDRGPYNEQFF. The DNA of the CDR3 is TGTGCCAGCAGTCCGGACAGGGGCCCCTACAATGAGCAGTTCTTC.

In this sample, this clone turned up once. The chain links TRBV10-3 to TRBJ2-3, with no clear D. V was pared by 0 bases and J by 6 bases, with 1 base between. The CDR3 is 11 amino acids. Germline CDR1 ENHRY, CDR2 SYGVKD. The CDR3 DNA reads TGTGCCATCAGTGAGTCTGATACGCAGTATTTT. Translating it yields CAISESDTQYF.

In this sample, this clone turned up once. This sequence joins TRBV20-1 and TRBJ2-1; the match to TRBD2 covers 7 bases. With V trimmed by 3 bases and J by 8 bases, 7 bases remained unmatched. Germline V gene lookup returns CDR1 DFQATT and CDR2 SNEGSKA (reference sequence). The CDR3 covers 13 residues. CDR3 DNA sequence: TGCAGTGCTAGTGCGACTAGCCTCCATGAGCAGTTCTTC. Its translation: CSASATSLHEQFF.

This chain joins TRBV7-6 and TRBJ2-1; D is perhaps TRBD1 (5 bases). V lost 6 bases and J lost 10, with 13 bases in between. From germline, CDR1 is SGHVS and CDR2 FNYEAQ. This CDR3 contains 12 residues. For the CDR3, the DNA is TGTGCCAGCAGGCAGGGTGCCGGGGAGCAGTTCTTC. As protein: CASRQGAGEQFF.

The CDR3 spells CASSTVSPLETQYF. The CDR3 coding sequence is TGTGCCAGCAGCACCGTGAGCCCTCTCGAGACCCAGTACTTC. V is TRBV7-9 and J is TRBJ2-5; D uncertain. Germline loops: CDR1 SEHNR, CDR2 FQNEAQ (reference sequence). The V end lost 5 bases, the J end lost 5 bases, and 15 bases lay between the germline ends. CDR3 length equals 14 residues.

V gene TRBV4-1 combines with J gene TRBJ1-2, with 9 bases matching TRBD1. CDR1 and CDR2 (germline): MGHRA, YSYEKL. V lost 1 base to trimming and J lost 2 bases; unmatched junction nucleotides: 2. The CDR3 is made up of 15 amino acids. CDR3 residues: CASSQVQGANYGYTF. CDR3 coding DNA: TGCGCCAGCAGCCAAGTACAGGGGGCCAACTATGGCTACACCTTC.

This sequence joins TRBV27 and TRBJ2-5, with D maybe TRBD1 (6 bases). The CDR3 is 14 residues long. Trimming stripped 4 bases from V and 1 base from J, with 10 bases between. Germline V CDR1 and CDR2: MNHEY, SMNVEV (reference sequence). CDR3 bases: TGTGCCAGCAGTTCACAGGGTATCCAAGAGACCCAGTACTTC. The encoded protein is CASSSQGIQETQYF.

This clone has just a few counts. Other DNA variants within this sample encode the same CDR3. The chain combines TRBV28 with TRBJ2-7; 9 bases are shared with TRBD2. CDR1 MDHEN and CDR2 SYDVKM come from the germline V gene. The V gene end was trimmed by 4 bases and the J gene end by 4 bases; junction bases not matched to a gene: 8. The length of the CDR3 is 15 residues. CDR3 residues: CASSSVGGRAYEQYF. The CDR3 bases are TGTGCCAGCAGTTCTGTTGGCGGGAGGGCGTACGAGCAGTACTTC.

The chain links TRBV12-3 or TRBV12-4 to TRBJ2-1; D possibly uses TRBD1 or TRBD2 (6 bases each). V lost 2 bases, J lost 8 bases, and 10 bases lay in between. The CDR3 contains 13 residues. CDR3 sequence: CASSLRGAHEQFF. The CDR3 region has the DNA TGTGCCAGCAGTTTAAGGGGGGCGCATGAGCAGTTCTTC.

V usage is TRBV19 and J usage is TRBJ2-3; the D gene is possibly TRBD2 (6 bases). There are 14 residues in the CDR3. Germline V CDR1 and CDR2: LNHDA, SQIVND (reference sequence). Trimming left V 3 bases short and J 3 bases short, with 10 bases between. The DNA of the CDR3 is TGTGCCAGTAGTATCGGCGGGATGACAGATACGCAGTATTTT. Encoded protein: CASSIGGMTDTQYF.

The chain employs TRBV4-1 and TRBJ1-4, with 8 bases matching TRBD1. Germline-derived CDR1 and CDR2 are MGHRA and YSYEKL. This CDR3 spans 17 amino acids. The ends lost 0 bases at V and 0 bases at J; junction bases unmatched: 3. CDR3: CASSQDPGGATNEKLFF. The CDR3 coding sequence is TGCGCCAGCAGCCAAGATCCAGGGGGCGCAACTAATGAAAAACTGTTTTTT.

This clone appeared a few times. The gene calls are TRBV5-1 and TRBJ1-1, with 7 bases lining up with TRBD1. From germline, CDR1 is SGHRS and CDR2 YFSETQ. CDR3 length equals 14 residues. V trimming: 4 bases; J trimming: 5 bases; junction bases outside the gene matches: 8. The CDR3 sequence is CASSTGQAGTEAFF. CDR3 nucleotide sequence: TGCGCCAGCAGCACTGGACAGGCCGGGACTGAAGCTTTCTTT.

The chain combines TRBV4-2 with TRBJ1-1, with D unresolved. The CDR3 is made up of 17 amino acids. The germline V gene has CDR1 LGHNA and CDR2 YNFKEQ. Trimming took 0 bases from V and 7 from J, leaving 21 bases between them. In DNA, the CDR3 is TGTGCCAGCAGCCAAGATAGTGCTGGCAGAACTCCAGATGAAGCTTTCTTT. This encodes CASSQDSAGRTPDEAFF.

This chain joins TRBV4-1 and TRBJ2-7, with TRBD2 matching over 8 bases. After removal of 4 bases from V and 1 base from J, the junction contained 6 bases not matched to a gene. Germline V gives CDR1 MGHRA, CDR2 YSYEKL. The CDR3 loop spans 15 amino acids. The CDR3 region has the DNA TGCGCCAGCAGCCGACTTAGCGGGATTTCCTACGAGCAGTACTTC. It codes for CASSRLSGISYEQYF.

This clone was detected only once. The V gene is TRBV4-2, the J gene TRBJ2-2, with 9 bases that match TRBD2. V lost 5 bases and J lost 4; bases outside the gene matches: 5. CDR1 is LGHNA and CDR2 is YNFKEQ in the germline V gene. This CDR3 is 15 amino acids long. In nucleotides, the CDR3 is TGTGCCAGCAGCTTACGAGCGGGAGGCACCGGGGAGCTGTTTTTT. As protein: CASSLRAGGTGELFF.

About this clone itself: The same CDR3 also results from other DNA sequences found in this sample. This chain uses TRBV7-2 with TRBJ1-5; D unresolved. Trimming pared 1 base from V and 7 bases from J, leaving 5 bases between. The germline V gene has CDR1 SGHTA and CDR2 FQGNSA. The CDR3 is made up of 12 amino acids. CDR3 residues: CASSLVGQPQHF. The CDR3 DNA follows: TGTGCCAGCAGCTTAGTGGGCCAGCCCCAGCATTTT. Together with reference TRBV7-2 and TRBJ1-5, the CDR3 gives the full variable domain: GAGVSQSPSNKVTEKGKDVELRCDPISGHTALYWYRQSLGQGLEFLIYFQGNSAPDKSGLPSDRFSAERTGGSVSTLTIQRTQQEDSAVYLCASSLVGQPQHFGDGTRLSIL.

The V and J genes are TRBV7-9 and TRBJ2-2; 8 bases are shared with TRBD2. V shed 1 base, J shed 6 bases, and the junction held 4 bases outside the gene matches. CDR3 length: 15 residues. CDR1 and CDR2 (germline): SEHNR, FQNEAQ (reference sequence). The CDR3 sequence: CASSLGVAGPGELFF. Here the CDR3 DNA reads TGTGCCAGCAGCTTAGGGGTAGCGGGACCCGGGGAGCTGTTTTTT.

The chain is built from TRBV14 and TRBJ2-7; 14 bases are a match to TRBD2. The germline V gene encodes CDR1 SGHDN and CDR2 FVKESK. CDR3 size: 17 residues. Losses at the gene ends were 1 base for V and 4 bases for J; bases not matched to a gene: 6. This CDR3 is CASSQARLAGGLYEQYF. CDR3 sequence (DNA): TGTGCCAGCAGCCAAGCGAGACTAGCGGGAGGGCTATACGAGCAGTACTTC.